This is a list of T cell receptor beta chains from one sample in a study of blood T cell repertoires in COVID-19. TCRdb keeps only in-frame clones here, not all; method: immunoSEQ multiplex PCR. The table lists some 410,000 clones, 70% to 90% of them singletons, with about 0.89% in the top ten. Material for sequencing was PBMCs or T cells enriched from blood (not recorded which). The receptors come from a woman in her twenties or thirties with acute COVID-19. Both conserved end residues are part of each CDR3. D genes are given only for firm matches. The listing skips clone size in some rows; elsewhere it reads once, few, many or a size class.

j_call clone_size d_call v_call cdr3_nt cdr3_aa
TRBJ2-5 . TRBD1 TRBV2 TGTGCCAGCACCCCGGGACAGGGTGGAGAGACCCAGTACTTC CASTPGQGGETQYF
TRBJ1-1 . TRBD1 TRBV5-1 TGCGCCAGCATGGGACAGGGGGAGAATGAAGCTTTCTTT CASMGQGENEAFF
TRBJ1-5 . . TRBV6-5 TGTGCCGGGACGACGGGACACTTCGATCAGCCCCAGCATTTT CAGTTGHFDQPQHF
TRBJ1-2 . TRBD1 TRBV6-5 TGTGCCAGCACTCGACAGGGGCTCGGCCATGGCTACACCTTC CASTRQGLGHGYTF
TRBJ1-2 . TRBD1 TRBV28 TGTGCCAGCAGGAAAAAACAGGGGAAGAGGGGCTATGGCTACACCTTC CASRKKQGKRGYGYTF
TRBJ2-7 . TRBD1 TRBV24-1 TGTGCCACCAGTGACTCGGGACAGGGCTACGAGCAGTACTTC CATSDSGQGYEQYF
TRBJ2-7 . . TRBV4-1 TGCGCCAGCAGCCAAGAAAGCTCCCAGGGTGGTTCCTACGAGCAGTACTTC CASSQESSQGGSYEQYF
TRBJ2-3 . TRBD2 TRBV7-2 TGTGCCAGCAGCTTAAGGACTAGCGCTCTCACAGATACGCAGTATTTT CASSLRTSALTDTQYF
TRBJ2-2 . . TRBV5-6 TGTGCCAGCAGCTTGCGGACAGCCAATCCGAACACCGGGGAGCTGTTTTTT CASSLRTANPNTGELFF
TRBJ1-2 . TRBD1 TRBV6-5 TGTGCCAGCAGAACCAGACAGGGGGCAGATGGCTACACCTTC CASRTRQGADGYTF
TRBJ2-5 . . TRBV24-1 TGTGCCACCAGTGACAGGACGGGGGAGACCCAGTACTTC CATSDRTGETQYF
TRBJ1-1 . TRBD1 TRBV15 TGTGCCACCAGAGGGGGCCTACAGAACACTGAAGCTTTCTTT CATRGGLQNTEAFF
TRBJ1-2 few . TRBV9 TGTGCCAGCAGCGTAGAGATACAGGGAACTCATGGCTACACCTTC CASSVEIQGTHGYTF
TRBJ1-6 few . TRBV4-1 TGCGCCAGCAGCCAAGCGGTGGGAGGTAATTCACCCCTCCACTTT CASSQAVGGNSPLHF
TRBJ1-1 . . TRBV9 TGTGCCAGCAGCGTCCGGGGGGTGGGCACTGAAGCTTTCTTT CASSVRGVGTEAFF
TRBJ2-3 . TRBD2 TRBV3-1/TRBV3-2 TGTGCCAGCAGCCGGCTAAAGACTAGCGGGGGTTCAGATACGCAGTATTTT CASSRLKTSGGSDTQYF
TRBJ2-3 . . TRBV7-3 TGTGCCAGCAGCTTAAATTCAGGGTTTGGAGATACGCAGTATTTT CASSLNSGFGDTQYF
TRBJ2-1 . . TRBV12-3/TRBV12-4 TGTGCCAGCAGTTTACCAGGGTATTCTGAGCAGTTCTTC CASSLPGYSEQFF
TRBJ2-3 . . TRBV14 TGTGCCAGCAGCCAAGAGCTAGCAGATACGCAGTATTTT CASSQELADTQYF
TRBJ1-1 . . TRBV6-5 TGTGCCAGTACACGGGGGGGGGAAGCTTTCTTT CASTRGGEAFF
TRBJ2-7 . TRBD2 TRBV27 TGTGCCAGCAGTTTATGGGGGACTAGCGGAAGGGAGCAGTACTTC CASSLWGTSGREQYF
TRBJ1-1 once . TRBV28 TGTGCCAGCAGTTCGCCTTCTTCGAGGAACACTGAAGCTTTCTTT CASSSPSSRNTEAFF
TRBJ2-7 . . TRBV12-3/TRBV12-4 TGTGCCAGCAGTTTAGCTCTGACTAGGGAGCAGTACTTC CASSLALTREQYF
TRBJ2-2 . TRBD2 TRBV2 TGTGCCAGCTCTTGGCGGGGGGGTGACACCGGGGAGCTGTTTTTT CASSWRGGDTGELFF
TRBJ2-3 . TRBD2 TRBV4-2 TGTGCCAGCAGCCGTGGGACTAGCGGGGTCAACACAGATACGCAGTATTTT CASSRGTSGVNTDTQYF
TRBJ2-1 few TRBD2 TRBV6-1 TGTGCCAGCAGTGAGCTAGCGGGGGGATACAATGAGCAGTTCTTC CASSELAGGYNEQFF
TRBJ1-2 . TRBD1 TRBV29-1 TGCAGCGTGAACAGGGGTGGCTATGGCTACACCTTC CSVNRGGYGYTF
TRBJ1-6 . TRBD1 TRBV2 TGTGCCAGCAGTGCTTGGGACAGCAATTCACCCCTCCACTTT CASSAWDSNSPLHF
TRBJ2-3 . TRBD2 TRBV10-2 TGCGCCAGCAGCGGGGGGGCCTCGGCAGATACGCAGTATTTT CASSGGASADTQYF
TRBJ1-1 . . TRBV11-3 TGTGCCAGCAGCCTTCGAGATGGTGAAGCTTTCTTT CASSLRDGEAFF
TRBJ1-4 . TRBD1 TRBV6-5 TGTGCCAGCAACAGGGGGATTAATGAAAAACTGTTTTTT CASNRGINEKLFF
TRBJ2-3 . TRBD1 TRBV24-1 TGTGCCACCAGTGACCCCCTTCCAGGGGGCACGGATACGCAGTATTTT CATSDPLPGGTDTQYF
TRBJ1-5 . . TRBV4-1 TGCGCCAGCAGCCAACGTACAGGTTTCAATCAGCCCCAGCATTTT CASSQRTGFNQPQHF
TRBJ2-7 . TRBD1 TRBV7-2 TGTGCCAGCAGCCATGGGACAGGGTGGGACGTCTACGAGCAGTACTTC CASSHGTGWDVYEQYF
TRBJ2-7 . . TRBV20-1 TGCAGTGCTAGTATACAGGGACGCGAGCAGTACTTC CSASIQGREQYF
TRBJ1-3 . . TRBV10-2 TGCGCCAGCAGTGATGGACTGAGCTCTGGAAACACCATATATTTT CASSDGLSSGNTIYF
TRBJ1-2 . . TRBV29-1 TGCAGCGTTGAATATCGTGGGGGCGCGGGCTATGGCTACACCTTC CSVEYRGGAGYGYTF
TRBJ1-2 . . TRBV7-9 TGTGCCAGCAGCTTAGATTCAGTCGTTGGCTACACCTTC CASSLDSVVGYTF
TRBJ2-3 . . TRBV9 TGTGCCAGCAGCGCCCCCGCCGAGCCAGATACGCAGTATTTT CASSAPAEPDTQYF
TRBJ2-4 . . TRBV6-5 TGTGCCAGCAGGACCCCAAGGGGAAGGAACATTCAGTACTTC CASRTPRGRNIQYF
TRBJ1-5 . . TRBV5-7 TGTGCCAGCGGGGACAACAGGGATTATAGCAATCAGCCCCAGCATTTT CASGDNRDYSNQPQHF
TRBJ1-4 once TRBD1 TRBV4-3 TGCGCCAGCAACCGGGACAGGGGCGGGGAAAAACTGTTTTTT CASNRDRGGEKLFF
TRBJ2-1 . TRBD2 TRBV5-1 TGCGCCAGCAGCTTGGTAGTTAGCGGGCCTACCTACAATGAGCAGTTCTTC CASSLVVSGPTYNEQFF
TRBJ1-1 once . TRBV21-1 TGTGCCAGCAGCCAACCGACAGGGGACAACACTGAAGCTTTCTTT CASSQPTGDNTEAFF
TRBJ1-2 few TRBD1 TRBV28 TGTGCCAGCAGCCTCGACAGGGACTATGGCTACACCTTC CASSLDRDYGYTF
TRBJ2-1 once . TRBV12-5 TGTGCTAGTGGTATTGGGCCGGATGGAAGAAGCTCCTACAATGAGCAGTTCTTC CASGIGPDGRSSYNEQFF
TRBJ1-3 . TRBD1 TRBV6-6 TGTGCCAGCCGACAGGGAAGCGGCAACACCATATATTTT CASRQGSGNTIYF
TRBJ2-7 . . TRBV18 TGTGCCAGCTCCCCCACCTCAGGGGGGATCTACGAGCAGTACTTC CASSPTSGGIYEQYF
TRBJ1-6 . TRBD1 TRBV5-6 TGTGCCAGCAGCTTGGACTCCGGGACAGGTTGGTCACCCCTCCACTTT CASSLDSGTGWSPLHF
TRBJ1-2 . TRBD1 TRBV24-1 TGTGCCACCAGTGATTTAAGGACAGGGGGAAGCTACACCTTC CATSDLRTGGSYTF
TRBJ2-2 . . TRBV4-1 TGCGCCAGCAGCCCAGCGGGCACCGGGGAGCTGTTTTTT CASSPAGTGELFF